The 4 T cell receptor beta chains listed next were all sequenced from one sample in a study of technical replicates of blood from several donors. The protocol was immunoSEQ multiplex PCR, while the TCRdb copy is restricted to in-frame clones and leaves out a portion. The sample lists approximately 12,000 clones; about 90% were seen once. The sequencing sample was made of PBMCs. The receptors stem from a human donor in good health.

This rearrangement joins TRBV6-5 to TRBJ1-2; 9 positions agree with TRBD1. From germline, CDR1 is MNHEY and CDR2 SVGAGI. The J segment lost 10 bases and the V segment lost 7 bases, leaving 10 bases of the junction unmatched. The CDR3 length is 13 residues. CDR3 sequence reads: CASKTTGGSVYTF. In DNA form, the CDR3 reads TGTGCCAGCAAGACGACAGGGGGATCTGTCTACACCTTC.

The genes are TRBV6-1 and TRBJ1-5, with TRBD1 matching 7 bases. Germline values: CDR1 MNHNS, CDR2 SASEGT. The ends lost 0 bases at V and 3 bases at J; junction bases unmatched: 5. This CDR3 comprises 16 residues. CDR3 DNA sequence: TGTGCCAGCAGTGAAGCGTTGACAGGGAACAATCAGCCCCAGCATTTT. Protein product: CASSEALTGNNQPQHF.

The rearrangement uses TRBV30 and TRBJ1-4, with 7 bases matching TRBD1. V was clipped by 3 bases and J by 7 bases; unmatched bases: 2. This CDR3 region has 12 residues. Germline V gene lookup returns CDR1 GTSNPN and CDR2 SVGIG (reference sequence). Here the CDR3 reads CAWRTGSEKLFF. The CDR3 DNA is TGTGCCTGGAGGACAGGGAGTGAAAAACTGTTTTTT.

The gene calls are TRBV27 and TRBJ2-2; 7 bases fit TRBD2. The CDR3 loop spans 17 amino acids. V was pared by 2 bases and J by 5 bases, with 11 bases of the junction left unmatched. CDR1 MNHEY and CDR2 SMNVEV come from the germline V gene (reference sequence). The CDR3 nucleotides are TGTGCCAGCAGTTTAGGCGGAGGCGGGGGAAGAACCGGGGAGCTGTTTTTT. It is translated as CASSLGGGGGRTGELFF.